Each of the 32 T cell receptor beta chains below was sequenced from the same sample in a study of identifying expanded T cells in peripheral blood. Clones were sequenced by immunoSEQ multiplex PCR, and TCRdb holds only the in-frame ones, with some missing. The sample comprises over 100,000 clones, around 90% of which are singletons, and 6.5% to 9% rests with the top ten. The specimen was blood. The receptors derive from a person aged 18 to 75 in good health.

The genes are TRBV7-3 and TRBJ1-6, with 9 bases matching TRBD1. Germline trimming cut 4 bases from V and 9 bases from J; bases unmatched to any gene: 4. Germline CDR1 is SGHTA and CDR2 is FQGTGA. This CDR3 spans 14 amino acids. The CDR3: CASSSGTGSSPLHF. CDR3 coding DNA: TGTGCCAGCAGCTCCGGGACAGGGAGTTCACCCCTCCACTTT.

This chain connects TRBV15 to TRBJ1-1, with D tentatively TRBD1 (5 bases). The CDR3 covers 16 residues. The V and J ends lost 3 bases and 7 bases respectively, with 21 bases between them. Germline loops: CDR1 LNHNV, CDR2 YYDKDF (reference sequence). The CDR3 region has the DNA TGTGCCACCAGCAGCCCCCGCTTCCAGACAGCGGGTGAAGCTTTCTTT. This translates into CATSSPRFQTAGEAFF.

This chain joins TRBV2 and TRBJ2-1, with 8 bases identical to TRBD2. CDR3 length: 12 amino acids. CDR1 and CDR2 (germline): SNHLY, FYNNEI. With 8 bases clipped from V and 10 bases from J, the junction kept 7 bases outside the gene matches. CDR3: CASRRTSFEQFF. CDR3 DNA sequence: TGTGCCAGCCGTCGGACTAGCTTCGAGCAGTTCTTC.

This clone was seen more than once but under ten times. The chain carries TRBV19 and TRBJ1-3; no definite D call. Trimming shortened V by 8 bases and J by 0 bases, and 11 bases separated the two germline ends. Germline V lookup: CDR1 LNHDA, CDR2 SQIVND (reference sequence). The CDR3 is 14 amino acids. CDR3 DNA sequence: TGTGCCAGTGCGGACCGGAACTCTGGAAACACCATATATTTT. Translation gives CASADRNSGNTIYF.

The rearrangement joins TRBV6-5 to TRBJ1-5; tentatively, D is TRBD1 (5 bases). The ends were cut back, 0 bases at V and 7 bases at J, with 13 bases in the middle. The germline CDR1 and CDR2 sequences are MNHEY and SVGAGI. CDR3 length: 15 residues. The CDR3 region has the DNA TGTGCCAGCAGTTACTCTTCTGGGTCAGGGCAGCCCCAGCATTTT. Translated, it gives CASSYSSGSGQPQHF.

The CDR3 region has the DNA TGCAGCGTTGTAGGTCAGGGGGCAGATACGCAGTATTTT. Translation gives CSVVGQGADTQYF. The chain couples TRBV29-1 to TRBJ2-3; TRBD1 matches at 7 bases. The CDR3 totals 13 residues. Germline CDR1 is SQVTM and CDR2 is ANQGSEA. V was clipped by 4 bases and J by 4 bases; unmatched bases: 5.

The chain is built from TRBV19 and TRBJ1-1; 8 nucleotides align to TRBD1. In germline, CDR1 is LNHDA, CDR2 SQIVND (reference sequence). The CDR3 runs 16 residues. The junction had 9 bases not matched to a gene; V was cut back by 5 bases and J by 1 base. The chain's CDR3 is CASSVGGQARNTEAFF. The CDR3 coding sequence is TGTGCCAGTAGTGTCGGGGGACAGGCTAGGAACACTGAAGCTTTCTTT.

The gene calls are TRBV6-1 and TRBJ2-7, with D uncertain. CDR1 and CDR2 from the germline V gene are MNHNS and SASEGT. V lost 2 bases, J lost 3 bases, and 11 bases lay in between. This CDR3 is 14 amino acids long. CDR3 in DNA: TGTGCCAGCAGTGAATGGTGGAAGGACTACGAGCAGTACTTC. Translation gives CASSEWWKDYEQYF.

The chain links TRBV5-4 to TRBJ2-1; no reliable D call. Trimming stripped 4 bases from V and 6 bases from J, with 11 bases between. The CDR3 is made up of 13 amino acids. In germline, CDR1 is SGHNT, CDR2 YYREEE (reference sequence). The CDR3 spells CASSHDRTNEQFF. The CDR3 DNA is TGTGCCAGCAGCCACGATAGGACCAATGAGCAGTTCTTC.

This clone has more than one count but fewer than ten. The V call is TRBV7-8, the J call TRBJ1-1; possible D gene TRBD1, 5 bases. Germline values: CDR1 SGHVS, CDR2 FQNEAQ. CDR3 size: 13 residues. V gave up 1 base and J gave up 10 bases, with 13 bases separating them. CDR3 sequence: CASSLGWGSGAFF. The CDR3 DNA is TGTGCCAGCAGCTTAGGGTGGGGCTCTGGAGCTTTCTTT.

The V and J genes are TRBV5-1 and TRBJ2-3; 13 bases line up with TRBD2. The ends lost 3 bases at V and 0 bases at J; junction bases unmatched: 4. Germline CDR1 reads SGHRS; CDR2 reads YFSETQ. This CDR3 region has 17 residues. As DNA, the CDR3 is TGCGCCAGCAGCTCGGGGACTAGCGGGAAAAGCACAGATACGCAGTATTTT. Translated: CASSSGTSGKSTDTQYF. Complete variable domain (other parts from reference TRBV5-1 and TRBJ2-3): KAGVTQTPRYLIKTRGQQVTLSCSPISGHRSVSWYQQTPGQGLQFLFEYFSETQRNKGNFPGRFSGRQFSNSRSEMNVSTLELGDSALYLCASSSGTSGKSTDTQYFGPGTRLTVL.

CDR3 loop: CAWSVTFYEQYF. DNA for the CDR3: TGTGCCTGGAGTGTGACCTTCTACGAGCAGTACTTC. The genes are TRBV30 and TRBJ2-7; no clear D. The CDR3 length is 12 residues. With 0 bases removed from V and 3 bases from J, the gap between germline ends came to 6 bases. CDR1 is GTSNPN, CDR2 SVGIG, per germline (reference sequence).

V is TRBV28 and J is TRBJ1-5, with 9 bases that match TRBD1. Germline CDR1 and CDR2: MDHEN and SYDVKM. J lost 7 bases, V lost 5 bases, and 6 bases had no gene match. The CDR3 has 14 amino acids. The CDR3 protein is CASSPGTGLQPQHF. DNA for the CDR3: TGTGCCAGCAGTCCCGGGACAGGGCTACAGCCCCAGCATTTT.

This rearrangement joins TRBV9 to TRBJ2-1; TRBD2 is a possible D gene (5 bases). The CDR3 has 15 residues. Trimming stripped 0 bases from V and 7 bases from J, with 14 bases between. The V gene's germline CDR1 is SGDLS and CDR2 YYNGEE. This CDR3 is CASSVGGVRGNEQFF. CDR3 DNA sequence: TGTGCCAGCAGCGTAGGGGGAGTACGCGGGAATGAGCAGTTCTTC. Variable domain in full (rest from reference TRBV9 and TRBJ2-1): DSGVTQTPKHLITATGQRVTLRCSPRSGDLSVYWYQQSLDQGLQFLIQYYNGEERAKGNILERFSAQQFPDLHSELNLSSLELGDSALYFCASSVGGVRGNEQFFGPGTRLTVL.

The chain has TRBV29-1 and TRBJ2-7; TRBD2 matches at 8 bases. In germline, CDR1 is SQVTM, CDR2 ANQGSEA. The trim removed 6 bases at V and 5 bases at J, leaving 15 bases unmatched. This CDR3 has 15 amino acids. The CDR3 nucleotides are TGCAGCGTGAGGGGGAGGGTAGCGGGGATTAACGAGCAGTACTTC. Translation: CSVRGRVAGINEQYF.

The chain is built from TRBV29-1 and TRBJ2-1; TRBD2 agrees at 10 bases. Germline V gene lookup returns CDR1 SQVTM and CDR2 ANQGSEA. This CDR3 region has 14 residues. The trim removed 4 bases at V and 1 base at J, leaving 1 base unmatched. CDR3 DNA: TGCAGCGTTGGGACTAGCGGATCCTACAATGAGCAGTTCTTC. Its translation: CSVGTSGSYNEQFF.

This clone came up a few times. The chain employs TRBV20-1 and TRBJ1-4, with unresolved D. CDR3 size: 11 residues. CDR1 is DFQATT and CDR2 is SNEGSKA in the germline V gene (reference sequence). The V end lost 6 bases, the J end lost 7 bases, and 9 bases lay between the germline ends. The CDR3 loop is CSAHMGEKLFF. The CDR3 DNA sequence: TGCAGTGCGCATATGGGTGAAAAACTGTTTTTT.

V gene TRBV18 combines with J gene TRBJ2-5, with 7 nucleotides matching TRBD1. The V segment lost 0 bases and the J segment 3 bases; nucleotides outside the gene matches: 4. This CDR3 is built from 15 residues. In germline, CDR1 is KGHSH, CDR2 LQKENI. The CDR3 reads CASSPPRQGKETQYF. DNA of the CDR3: TGTGCCAGCTCACCACCGAGACAGGGAAAAGAGACCCAGTACTTC.

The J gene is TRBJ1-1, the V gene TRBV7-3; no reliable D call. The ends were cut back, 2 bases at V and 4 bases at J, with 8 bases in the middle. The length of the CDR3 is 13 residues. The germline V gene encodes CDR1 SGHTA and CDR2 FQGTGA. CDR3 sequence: CASSLGEITEAFF. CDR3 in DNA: TGTGCCAGCAGCTTAGGAGAAATCACTGAAGCTTTCTTT.

The DNA for the CDR3 is TGTGCCAGCAGCCAAGAGATGGCCGGGGGGAGCTCCTCCTACGAGCAGTACTTC. This sequence encodes CASSQEMAGGSSSYEQYF. This chain joins TRBV4-2 and TRBJ2-7, with TRBD2 matching 7 bases. CDR3 length: 18 residues. Germline values: CDR1 LGHNA, CDR2 YNFKEQ. V dropped 0 bases and J dropped 0; count of bases not matched to a gene: 11.

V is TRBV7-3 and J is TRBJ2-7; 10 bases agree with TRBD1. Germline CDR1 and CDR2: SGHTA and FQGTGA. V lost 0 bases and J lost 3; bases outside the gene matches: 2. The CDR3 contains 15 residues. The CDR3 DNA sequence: TGTGCCAGCAGCTTAACCTGGACAGGGGGCTACGAGCAGTACTTC. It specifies CASSLTWTGGYEQYF.

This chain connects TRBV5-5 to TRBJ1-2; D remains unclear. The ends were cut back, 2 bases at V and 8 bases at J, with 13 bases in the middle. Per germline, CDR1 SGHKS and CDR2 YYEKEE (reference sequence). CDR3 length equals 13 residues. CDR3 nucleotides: TGTGCCAGCAGCTTTGGCCAGGTGGAAGGCTACACCTTC. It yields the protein CASSFGQVEGYTF.

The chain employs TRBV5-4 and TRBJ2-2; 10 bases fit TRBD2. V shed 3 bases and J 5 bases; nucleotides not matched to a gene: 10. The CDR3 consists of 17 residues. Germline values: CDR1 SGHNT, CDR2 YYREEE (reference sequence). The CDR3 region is CASSSMASGGGTGELFF. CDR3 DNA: TGTGCCAGCAGCTCTATGGCTAGCGGGGGAGGGACCGGGGAGCTGTTTTTT.

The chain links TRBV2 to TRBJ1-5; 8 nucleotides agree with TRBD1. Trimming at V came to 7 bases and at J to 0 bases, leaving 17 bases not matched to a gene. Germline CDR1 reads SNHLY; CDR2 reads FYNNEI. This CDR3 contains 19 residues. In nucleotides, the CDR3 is TGTGCCAGCACCCGAAATATGGACAGGGCCCTAGCTAGCAATCAGCCCCAGCATTTT. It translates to CASTRNMDRALASNQPQHF.

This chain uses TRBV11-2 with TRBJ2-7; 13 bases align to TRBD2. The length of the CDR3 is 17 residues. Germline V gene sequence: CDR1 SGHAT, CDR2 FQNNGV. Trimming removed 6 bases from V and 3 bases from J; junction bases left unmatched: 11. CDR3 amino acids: CASSSRLAGGGLYEQYF. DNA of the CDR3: TGTGCCAGCAGTTCCAGACTAGCGGGAGGTGGACTCTACGAGCAGTACTTC.

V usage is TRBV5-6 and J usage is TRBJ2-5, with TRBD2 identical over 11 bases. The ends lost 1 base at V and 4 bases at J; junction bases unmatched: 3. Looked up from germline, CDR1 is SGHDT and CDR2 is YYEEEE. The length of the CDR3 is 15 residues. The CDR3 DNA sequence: TGTGCCAGCAGCTTGTTAGGACTAGCGGGAGAGACCCAGTACTTC. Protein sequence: CASSLLGLAGETQYF.

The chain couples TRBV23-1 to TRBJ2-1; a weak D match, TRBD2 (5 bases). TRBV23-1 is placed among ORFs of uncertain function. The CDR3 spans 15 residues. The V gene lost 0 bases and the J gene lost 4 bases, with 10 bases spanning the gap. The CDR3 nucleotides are TGCGCCAGCAGTCAATCGGGTTGCGGGTACAATGAGCAGTTCTTC. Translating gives CASSQSGCGYNEQFF.

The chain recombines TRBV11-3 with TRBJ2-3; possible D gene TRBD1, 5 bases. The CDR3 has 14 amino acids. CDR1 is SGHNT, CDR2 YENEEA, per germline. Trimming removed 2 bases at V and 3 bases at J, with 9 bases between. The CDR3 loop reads CASSLTTVTDTQYF. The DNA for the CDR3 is TGTGCCAGCAGCTTAACGACAGTTACAGATACGCAGTATTTT.

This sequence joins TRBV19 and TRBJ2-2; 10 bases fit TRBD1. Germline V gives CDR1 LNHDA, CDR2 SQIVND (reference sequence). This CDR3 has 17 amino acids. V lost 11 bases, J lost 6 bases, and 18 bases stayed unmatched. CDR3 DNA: TGTGCCTCATCGCTCCGGGACAGGGGCAATATGGCCGGGGAGCTGTTTTTT. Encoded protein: CASSLRDRGNMAGELFF.

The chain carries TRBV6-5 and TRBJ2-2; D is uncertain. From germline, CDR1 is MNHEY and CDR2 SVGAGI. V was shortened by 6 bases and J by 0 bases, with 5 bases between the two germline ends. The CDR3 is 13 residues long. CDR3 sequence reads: CASRDPNTGELFF. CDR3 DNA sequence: TGTGCCAGCAGGGACCCGAACACCGGGGAGCTGTTTTTT.

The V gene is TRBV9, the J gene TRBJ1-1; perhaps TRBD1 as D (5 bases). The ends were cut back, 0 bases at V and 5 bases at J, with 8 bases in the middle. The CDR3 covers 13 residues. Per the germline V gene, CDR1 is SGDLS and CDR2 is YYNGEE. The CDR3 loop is CASSVEAGTEAFF. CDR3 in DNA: TGTGCCAGCAGCGTAGAGGCAGGGACTGAAGCTTTCTTT.

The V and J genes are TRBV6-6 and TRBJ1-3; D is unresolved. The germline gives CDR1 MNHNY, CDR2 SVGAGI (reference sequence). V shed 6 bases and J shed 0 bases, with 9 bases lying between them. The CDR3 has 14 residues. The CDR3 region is CASRQTVSGNTIYF. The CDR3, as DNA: TGTGCCAGCAGACAGACGGTCTCTGGAAACACCATATATTTT.